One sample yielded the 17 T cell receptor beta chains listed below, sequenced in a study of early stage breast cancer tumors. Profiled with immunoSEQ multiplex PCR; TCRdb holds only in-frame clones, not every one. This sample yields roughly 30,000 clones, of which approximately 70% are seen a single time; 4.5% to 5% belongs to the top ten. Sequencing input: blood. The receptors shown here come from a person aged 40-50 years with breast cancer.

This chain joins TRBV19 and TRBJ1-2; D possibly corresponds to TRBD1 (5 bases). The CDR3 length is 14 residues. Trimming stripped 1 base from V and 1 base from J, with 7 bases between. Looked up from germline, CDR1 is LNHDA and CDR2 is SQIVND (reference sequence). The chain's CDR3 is CASSIGGYNYGYTF. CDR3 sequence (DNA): TGTGCCAGTAGTATAGGGGGCTATAACTATGGCTACACCTTC.

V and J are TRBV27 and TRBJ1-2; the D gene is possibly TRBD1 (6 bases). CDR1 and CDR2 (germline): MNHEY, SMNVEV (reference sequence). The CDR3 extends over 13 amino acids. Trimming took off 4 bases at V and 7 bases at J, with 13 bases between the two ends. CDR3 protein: CASSYNRASGYTF. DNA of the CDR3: TGTGCCAGCAGTTACAACAGGGCCTCTGGCTACACCTTC.

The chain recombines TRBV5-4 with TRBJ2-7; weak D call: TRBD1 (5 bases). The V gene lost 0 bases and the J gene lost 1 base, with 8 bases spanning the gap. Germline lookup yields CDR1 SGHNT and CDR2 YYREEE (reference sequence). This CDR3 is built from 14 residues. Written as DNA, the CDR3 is TGTGCCAGCAGCTTGGACAGGCGATCCTACGAGCAGTACTTC. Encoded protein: CASSLDRRSYEQYF.

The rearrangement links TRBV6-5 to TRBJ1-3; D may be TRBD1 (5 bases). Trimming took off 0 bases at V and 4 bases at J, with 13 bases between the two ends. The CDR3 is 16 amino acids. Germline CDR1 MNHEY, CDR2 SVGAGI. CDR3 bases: TGTGCCAGCAGTTACTCCCGCCAGGGAGGAGGAAACACCATATATTTT. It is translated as CASSYSRQGGGNTIYF.

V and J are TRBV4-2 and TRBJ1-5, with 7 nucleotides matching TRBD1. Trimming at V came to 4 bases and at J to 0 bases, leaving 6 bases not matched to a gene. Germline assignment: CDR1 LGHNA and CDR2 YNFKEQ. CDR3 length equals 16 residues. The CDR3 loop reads CASSPIQGNSNQPQHF. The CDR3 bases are TGTGCCAGCAGCCCTATACAGGGGAATAGCAATCAGCCCCAGCATTTT.

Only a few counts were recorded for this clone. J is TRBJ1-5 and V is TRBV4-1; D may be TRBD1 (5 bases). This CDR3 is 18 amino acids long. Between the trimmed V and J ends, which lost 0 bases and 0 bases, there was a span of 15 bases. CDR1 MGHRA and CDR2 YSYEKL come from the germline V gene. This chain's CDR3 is CASSQDVRAGYSNQPQHF. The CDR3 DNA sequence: TGCGCCAGCAGCCAAGATGTCAGGGCGGGATATAGCAATCAGCCCCAGCATTTT.

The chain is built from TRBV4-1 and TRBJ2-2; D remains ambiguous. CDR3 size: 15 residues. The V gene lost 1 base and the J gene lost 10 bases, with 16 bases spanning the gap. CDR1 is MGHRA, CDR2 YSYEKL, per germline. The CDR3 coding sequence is TGCGCCAGCAGCCAAGTAGGGCAGAGACTCTTGGAGCTGTTTTTT. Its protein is CASSQVGQRLLELFF.

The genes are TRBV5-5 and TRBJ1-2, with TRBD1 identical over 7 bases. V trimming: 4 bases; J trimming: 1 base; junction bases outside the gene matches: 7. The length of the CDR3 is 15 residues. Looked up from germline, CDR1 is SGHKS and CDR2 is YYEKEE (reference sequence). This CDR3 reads CASSANRGNNYGYTF. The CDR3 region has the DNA TGTGCCAGCAGCGCGAACAGGGGAAATAACTATGGCTACACCTTC.

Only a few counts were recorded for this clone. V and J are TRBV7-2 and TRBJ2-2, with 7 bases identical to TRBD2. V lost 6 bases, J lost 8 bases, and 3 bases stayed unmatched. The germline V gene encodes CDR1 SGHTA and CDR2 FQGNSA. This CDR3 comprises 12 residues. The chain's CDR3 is CASSSRGGELFF. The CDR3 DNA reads TGTGCCAGCAGTTCGCGGGGGGGGGAGCTGTTTTTT.

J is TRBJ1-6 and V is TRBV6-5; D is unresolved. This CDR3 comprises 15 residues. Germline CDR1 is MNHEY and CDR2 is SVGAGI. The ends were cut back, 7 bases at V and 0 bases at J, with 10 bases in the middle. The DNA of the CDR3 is TGTGCCAGCAAAGTATGGAGCTCCTATAATTCACCCCTCCACTTT. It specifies CASKVWSSYNSPLHF.

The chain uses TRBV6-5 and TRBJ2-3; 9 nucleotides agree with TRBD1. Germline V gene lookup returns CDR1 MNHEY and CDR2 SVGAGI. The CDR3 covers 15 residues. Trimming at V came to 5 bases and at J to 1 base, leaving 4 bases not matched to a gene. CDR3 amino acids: CASSQRTGGTDTQYF. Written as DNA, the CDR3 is TGTGCCAGCAGTCAAAGGACAGGGGGCACAGATACGCAGTATTTT.

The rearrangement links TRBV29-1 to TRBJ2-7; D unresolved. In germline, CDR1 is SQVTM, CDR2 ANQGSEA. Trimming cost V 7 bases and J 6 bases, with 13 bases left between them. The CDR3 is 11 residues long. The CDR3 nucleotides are TGCAGCGGTGGGCCCGCAGGCGAGCAGTACTTC. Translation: CSGGPAGEQYF.

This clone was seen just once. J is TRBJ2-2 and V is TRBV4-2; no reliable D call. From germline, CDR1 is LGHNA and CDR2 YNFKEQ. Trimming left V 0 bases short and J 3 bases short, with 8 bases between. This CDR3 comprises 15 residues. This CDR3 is CASSQERSYTGELFF. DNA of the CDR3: TGTGCCAGCAGCCAAGAGCGGTCCTACACCGGGGAGCTGTTTTTT.

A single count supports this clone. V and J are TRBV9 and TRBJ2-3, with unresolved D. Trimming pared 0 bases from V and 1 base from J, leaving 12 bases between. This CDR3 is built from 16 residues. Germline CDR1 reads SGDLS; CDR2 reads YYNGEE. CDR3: CASSVGSDFGTDTQYF. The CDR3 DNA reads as TGTGCCAGCAGCGTAGGGTCCGATTTCGGCACAGATACGCAGTATTTT. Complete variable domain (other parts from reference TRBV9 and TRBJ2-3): DSGVTQTPKHLITATGQRVTLRCSPRSGDLSVYWYQQSLDQGLQFLIQYYNGEERAKGNILERFSAQQFPDLHSELNLSSLELGDSALYFCASSVGSDFGTDTQYFGPGTRLTVL.

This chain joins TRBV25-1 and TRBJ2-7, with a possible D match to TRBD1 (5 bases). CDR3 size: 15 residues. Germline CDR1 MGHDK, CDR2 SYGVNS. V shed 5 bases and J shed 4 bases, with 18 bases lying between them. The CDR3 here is CASSPTGNVRYEQYF. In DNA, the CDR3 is TGTGCCAGCAGTCCCACAGGCAACGTACGTTACGAGCAGTACTTC.

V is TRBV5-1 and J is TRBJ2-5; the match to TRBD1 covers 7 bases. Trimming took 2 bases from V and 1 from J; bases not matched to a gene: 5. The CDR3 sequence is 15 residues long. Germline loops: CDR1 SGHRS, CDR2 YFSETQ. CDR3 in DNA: TGCGCCAGCAGCTTATCCGGGACAGTCCAAGAGACCCAGTACTTC. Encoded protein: CASSLSGTVQETQYF.

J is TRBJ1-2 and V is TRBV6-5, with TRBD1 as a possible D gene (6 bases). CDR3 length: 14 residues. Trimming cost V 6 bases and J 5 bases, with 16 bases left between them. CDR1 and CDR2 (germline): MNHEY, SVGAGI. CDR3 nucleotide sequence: TGTGCCAGCAGATACCGGACAGTGGGGTATGGCTACACCTTC. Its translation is CASRYRTVGYGYTF.